The sequence of this TCR beta chain was determined in a study of T cell responses to AZD1222 COVID-19 vaccine. Study results and limitations: Among the donors, most were white British and more were female, and clonal diversity was possibly underestimated.

Profiled with immunoSEQ multiplex PCR; TCRdb holds only in-frame clones, not every one. The profile shows 90,000 to 150,000 clones, 87% of them singletons. With V trimmed by 7 bases and J by 3 bases, 3 bases remained unmatched. The CDR3 is 12 residues long. As for this clone: Its antigen is currently unknown.

This TCR was recovered from an adult who received the AZD1222 COVID-19 vaccine. The chain carries TRBV12-3 or TRBV12-4 and TRBJ2-7; TRBD1 agrees at 7 bases. Sequenced material: peripheral blood, taken 28 days after the second AZD1222 dose. CDR3 bases: TGTGCCAGCACCGGGACAGTCTACGAGCAGTACTTC. Translated, it gives CASTGTVYEQYF.